This T cell receptor beta chain was captured by sequencing in a study of Ad26.COV2.S vaccination and SARS-CoV-2 variants. TCRdb's table, derived via immunoSEQ multiplex PCR, lists solely in-frame clones and lacks some. Of hundreds of thousands of clones listed, about 86% are singletons. Treatment denoted: about 20 received Ad26.COV2.S at low or high dose, single or two shots; about 5 received placebo; per-sample allocation not given. Sampling occurred on day 63 after the first vaccine or placebo injection. This specimen was peripheral blood, taken in a trial of Ad26.COV2.S vaccine versus placebo. This sequence originates from a person aged 18-65 years who received the Ad26.COV2.S COVID-19 vaccine or a placebo.

CDR3 protein: CASRPIRGLGTEAFF. Here the CDR3 DNA reads TGTGCCAGCAGGCCTATCAGGGGATTGGGGACTGAAGCTTTCTTT. The chain links TRBV5-5 to TRBJ1-1; D perhaps matches TRBD1 (6 bases). Trimming removed 5 bases at V and 5 bases at J, with 19 bases between. CDR3 length: 15 amino acids. Per the germline V gene, CDR1 is SGHKS and CDR2 is YYEKEE (reference sequence).